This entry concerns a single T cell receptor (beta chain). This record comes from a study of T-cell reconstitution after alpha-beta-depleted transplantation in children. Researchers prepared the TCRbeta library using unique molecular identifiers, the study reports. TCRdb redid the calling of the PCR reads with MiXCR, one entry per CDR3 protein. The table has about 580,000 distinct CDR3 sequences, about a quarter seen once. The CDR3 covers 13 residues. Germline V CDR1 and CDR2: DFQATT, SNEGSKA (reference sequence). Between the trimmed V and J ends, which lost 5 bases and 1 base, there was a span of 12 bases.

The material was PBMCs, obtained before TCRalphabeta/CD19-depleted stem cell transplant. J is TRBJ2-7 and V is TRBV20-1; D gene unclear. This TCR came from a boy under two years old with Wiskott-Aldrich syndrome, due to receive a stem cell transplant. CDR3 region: CSAFTWASYEQYF. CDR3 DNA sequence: TGCAGTGCTTTTACCTGGGCTTCCTACGAGCAGTACTTC.